Included here is one T cell receptor beta chain sequence, with context. Its antigen is currently unknown. All patients relapsed after autologous stem cell transplantation, and brentuximab vedotin exposure varied. From thawed PBMCs, CD4+ T cells were purified using magnetic negative selection. The data are from a study of PD-1 blockade in classical Hodgkin lymphoma. Study-wide results and limits: Complete responders showed a baseline diversity that resembled the diversity of newly diagnosed patients.

Clones were sequenced by immunoSEQ multiplex PCR, and TCRdb holds only the in-frame ones, with some missing. Of about 4,200 clones in the sample, roughly 87% were seen once. Trimming shortened V by 5 bases and J by 3 bases, and 13 bases separated the two germline ends. Germline-derived CDR1 and CDR2 are SEHNR and FQNEAQ (reference sequence). The CDR3 is 14 amino acids. The chain has TRBV7-9 and TRBJ1-2; a weak D match, TRBD1 (5 bases). Sequences were derived from CD4+ T cells from blood, sampled at baseline. The sequence was obtained from a human donor with classical Hodgkin lymphoma. CDR3 nucleotides: TGTGCCAGCAGCGTAGGTGGGACCTACTATGGCTACACCTTC. Protein: CASSVGGTYYGYTF.